The 2 T cell receptor beta chains below come from one sample, sequenced in a study of cytomegalovirus exposure and HLA in healthy donors. The PCR employed 60 Vbeta primers together with 13 Jbeta primers. This table comes from immunoSEQ multiplex PCR, and its TCRdb copy is limited to in-frame clones, with some not included. The table lists under 150,000 clones, around 77% of them singletons, with approximately 5% in the top ten. Specimen: PBMCs. The receptors derive from a woman in her twenties or thirties in good health and CMV-seropositive.

V is TRBV27 and J is TRBJ1-2; TRBD1 aligns across 7 bases. Germline lookup yields CDR1 MNHEY and CDR2 SMNVEV (reference sequence). The ends lost 2 bases at V and 5 bases at J; junction bases unmatched: 8. The CDR3 has 15 residues. CDR3 amino acids: CASSLKGAGLYGYTF. The CDR3 nucleotides are TGTGCCAGCAGTTTAAAGGGGGCGGGATTATATGGCTACACCTTC.

This clone has more than one count but fewer than ten. The chain joins TRBV30 to TRBJ1-2; the D gene is possibly TRBD1 (5 bases). V dropped 3 bases and J dropped 3 bases, with 11 bases sitting between them. The CDR3 runs to 13 residues. Looked up from germline, CDR1 is GTSNPN and CDR2 is SVGIG (reference sequence). The DNA for the CDR3 is TGTGCCTGGAGCATCGCAGGGTACTATGGCTACACCTTC. This sequence encodes CAWSIAGYYGYTF.